These 26 T cell receptor beta chains originate from one sample sequenced in a study. Adaptor-ligated barcode primers were used to amplify TRBV12-4/TRBJ1-2 clonotypes. TCRdb independently ran MiXCR on the multiplex PCR reads; one entry per CDR3 protein. Of just under 500 distinct CDR3 sequences listed, around 5.9% are singletons. Treg sorting used a CD4+CD25+CD127-/low gate. The sequenced sample consisted of tumor-infiltrating Tregs sorted from the breast tumor. The receptors were gathered from a female donor with breast cancer.

This clonotype rates as medium-sized. The rearrangement links TRBV12-3 or TRBV12-4 to TRBJ1-2; D may be TRBD1 (5 bases). The length of the CDR3 is 14 residues. V was clipped by 6 bases and J by 4 bases, with 15 bases between them. CDR3 protein: CASRPGSRAYGYTF. For the CDR3, the DNA is TGTGCCAGCAGACCAGGGTCTAGGGCCTATGGCTACACCTTC.

This clonotype is medium-sized by share. The chain is built from TRBV12-3 or TRBV12-4 and TRBJ1-2; no clear D. V lost 2 bases, J lost 4 bases, and 8 bases lay in between. This CDR3 region has 13 residues. In DNA, the CDR3 is TGTGCCAGCAGTTTATTAGGATCCTATGGCTACACCTTC. It codes for CASSLLGSYGYTF.

In its sample, this clonotype ranks as large. The rearrangement uses TRBV12-3 or TRBV12-4 and TRBJ1-2; D gene ambiguous. V dropped 3 bases and J dropped 8 bases, with 10 bases sitting between them. This CDR3 is built from 12 residues. The DNA for the CDR3 is TGTGCCAGCAGTTTTCTGTGGACGGGCTACACCTTC. Encoded protein: CASSFLWTGYTF.

This clonotype is medium-sized in the sample. The rearrangement uses TRBV12-3 or TRBV12-4 and TRBJ1-2; TRBD1 aligns across 8 bases. CDR3 length: 14 residues. V was clipped by 4 bases and J by 8 bases; unmatched bases: 9. The CDR3 DNA reads TGTGCCAGCAGTTCCTGGACAGGGTGGGAAGGCTACACCTTC. Translating gives CASSSWTGWEGYTF.

In its sample, this clonotype was seen a few times. This sequence joins TRBV12-3 or TRBV12-4 and TRBJ1-2, with a tentative D call TRBD1 (6 bases). The CDR3 is 11 amino acids. V was pared by 5 bases and J by 13 bases, with 14 bases between. In DNA form, the CDR3 reads TGTGCCAGCAGTACAGGACAGCAACTCACCTTC. It translates to CASSTGQQLTF.

This clonotype is termed large. This sequence joins TRBV12-3 or TRBV12-4 and TRBJ1-2, with a weak D call TRBD1 (5 bases). Trimming took off 6 bases at V and 6 bases at J, with 14 bases between the two ends. The CDR3 runs to 13 residues. The DNA for the CDR3 is TGTGCCAGCAGGCCTCCAGGGTCAGATGGCTACACCTTC. Translating gives CASRPPGSDGYTF.

This clonotype is classed as large. This chain links TRBV12-3 or TRBV12-4 with TRBJ1-2, with D perhaps matching TRBD1 (5 bases). This CDR3 comprises 14 residues. The V and J ends lost 3 bases and 5 bases respectively, with 13 bases between them. The CDR3 protein is CASSLWDRTYGYTF. CDR3 nucleotide sequence: TGTGCCAGCAGTTTGTGGGACCGCACGTATGGCTACACCTTC.

This clonotype is labeled large. The chain recombines TRBV12-3 or TRBV12-4 with TRBJ1-2; TRBD1 is a possible D gene (6 bases). The CDR3 sequence is 12 residues long. V gave up 7 bases and J gave up 5 bases, with 11 bases separating them. The CDR3 is CASKDRAYGYTF. CDR3 bases: TGTGCCAGCAAGGACAGAGCGTATGGCTACACCTTC.

Sample share makes this clonotype large. This rearrangement joins TRBV12-3 or TRBV12-4 to TRBJ1-2, with no clear D. This CDR3 is built from 14 residues. Deletions cut 1 base from V and 4 bases from J, with 10 bases between. CDR3 DNA: TGTGCCAGCAGTTTAGAAGCTACTACCTATGGCTACACCTTC. Residues: CASSLEATTYGYTF.

This clonotype is labeled large (0.1 to 1%). This rearrangement joins TRBV12-3 or TRBV12-4 to TRBJ1-2, with 8 bases identical to TRBD1. J was trimmed by 0 bases and V by 5 bases; bases with no gene match: 5. CDR3 length: 15 residues. CDR3 nucleotides: TGTGCCAGCAGTGACCGGGACAGGCCTAACTATGGCTACACCTTC. It codes for CASSDRDRPNYGYTF.

This clonotype is labeled medium-sized. This chain uses TRBV12-3 or TRBV12-4 with TRBJ1-2; D not resolved. Trimming stripped 5 bases from V and 0 bases from J, with 10 bases between. This CDR3 is built from 14 residues. CDR3 amino acids: CASSLNSANYGYTF. CDR3 bases: TGTGCCAGCAGTCTCAACAGTGCTAACTATGGCTACACCTTC.

By share of the sample, this clonotype is hyperexpanded. This chain connects TRBV12-3 or TRBV12-4 to TRBJ1-2; D is undetermined. V dropped 1 base and J dropped 6 bases, with 6 bases sitting between them. CDR3 length: 12 residues. The CDR3 sequence is CASSLVPDGYTF. DNA for the CDR3: TGTGCCAGCAGTTTAGTGCCTGATGGCTACACCTTC.

V gene TRBV12-3 or TRBV12-4 combines with J gene TRBJ1-2; D unresolved. The CDR3 is 14 amino acids. V shed 0 bases and J shed 3 bases, with 8 bases lying between them. CDR3 residues: CASSLAGFDYGYTF. CDR3 DNA: TGTGCCAGCAGTTTAGCAGGGTTTGACTATGGCTACACCTTC.

In this sample, this clonotype is medium-sized. The rearrangement joins TRBV12-3 or TRBV12-4 to TRBJ1-2; D unresolved. V lost 5 bases to trimming and J lost 8 bases, with 12 bases between them. The CDR3 is made up of 12 amino acids. CDR3 in DNA: TGTGCCAGCAGTCGGGTCATGGGAGGCTACACCTTC. It codes for CASSRVMGGYTF.

By share of the sample, this clonotype is medium-sized (0.01 to 0.1%). V and J are TRBV12-3 or TRBV12-4 and TRBJ1-2; weak D call: TRBD1 (5 bases). Trimming took 4 bases from V and 5 from J, leaving 17 bases between them. The CDR3 is 15 residues long. As DNA, the CDR3 is TGTGCCAGCAGTTGGAAGAGGGGACCGGGGTATGGCTACACCTTC. This sequence encodes CASSWKRGPGYGYTF.

This chain links TRBV12-3 or TRBV12-4 with TRBJ1-2; D is uncertain. The CDR3 sequence is 14 residues long. V dropped 7 bases and J dropped 3 bases, with 15 bases sitting between them. CDR3 sequence: CASTLAEGYYGYTF. CDR3 coding DNA: TGTGCCAGCACCCTCGCAGAGGGCTACTATGGCTACACCTTC.

Within the sample, this clonotype is medium-sized. This chain uses TRBV12-3 or TRBV12-4 with TRBJ1-2, with D unclear. This CDR3 has 13 amino acids. V lost 2 bases, J lost 6 bases, and 10 bases lay in between. The CDR3 DNA sequence: TGTGCCAGCAGTTTACGAGGAGTCAATGGCTACACCTTC. Translating it yields CASSLRGVNGYTF.

This clonotype was seen repeatedly, ten times or more. The rearrangement joins TRBV12-3 or TRBV12-4 to TRBJ1-2, with TRBD1 matching over 7 bases. The CDR3 spans 18 residues. Trimming took 3 bases from V and 3 from J; bases not matched to a gene: 16. The CDR3 region is CASSFAWTGRDHHYGYTF. The CDR3 coding sequence is TGTGCCAGCAGTTTCGCGTGGACAGGCCGTGACCACCACTATGGCTACACCTTC.

CDR3 sequence: CASSLRRRIYGYTF. The DNA of the CDR3 is TGTGCCAGCAGTCTTAGGCGTCGGATCTATGGCTACACCTTC. The chain uses TRBV12-3 or TRBV12-4 and TRBJ1-2; D is undetermined. Trimming pared 5 bases from V and 4 bases from J, leaving 14 bases between. This CDR3 is built from 14 residues.

By frequency in the sample, this clonotype is large. The chain has TRBV12-3 or TRBV12-4 and TRBJ1-2, with a weak D call TRBD1 (5 bases). Trimming removed 3 bases at V and 5 bases at J, with 7 bases between. The CDR3 has 12 residues. The CDR3 protein is CASSLTDYGYTF. The CDR3 DNA reads as TGTGCCAGCAGTTTGACAGATTATGGCTACACCTTC.

By share, this clonotype counts as large. The chain couples TRBV12-3 or TRBV12-4 to TRBJ1-2; 8 bases map to TRBD1. The ends lost 6 bases at V and 1 base at J; junction bases unmatched: 4. This CDR3 is 14 amino acids long. CDR3 region: CASRWTGLNYGYTF. For the CDR3, the DNA is TGTGCCAGCAGGTGGACAGGGCTTAACTATGGCTACACCTTC.

By share of the sample, this clonotype is large. The chain uses TRBV12-3 or TRBV12-4 and TRBJ1-2; D call uncertain. The CDR3 is made up of 14 amino acids. The V and J ends lost 6 bases and 4 bases respectively, with 15 bases between them. Here the CDR3 reads CASSLHRTFYGYTF. The DNA for the CDR3 is TGTGCCAGCAGCCTTCACCGCACCTTCTATGGCTACACCTTC.

This clonotype is labeled as medium-sized (0.01 to 0.1%). This chain uses TRBV12-3 or TRBV12-4 with TRBJ1-2; D gene ambiguous. The CDR3 is made up of 12 amino acids. V was trimmed by 5 bases and J by 8 bases, leaving 12 bases between them. The CDR3 region has the DNA TGTGCCAGCAGTACCCGGGCGGGCGGCTACACCTTC. The encoded protein is CASSTRAGGYTF.

By sample fraction, this clonotype is medium-sized. The CDR3 nucleotides are TGTGCCAGCAGTTACGGACTCTCGTACGATGGCTACACCTTC. It specifies CASSYGLSYDGYTF. The genes are TRBV12-3 or TRBV12-4 and TRBJ1-2, with D uncertain. The CDR3 is 14 amino acids. V was pared by 4 bases and J by 6 bases, with 15 bases between.

This clonotype is termed medium-sized. The J gene is TRBJ1-2, the V gene TRBV12-3 or TRBV12-4; 8 nucleotides agree with TRBD1. The CDR3 is 14 amino acids. Trimming took 3 bases from V and 4 from J; bases not matched to a gene: 4. DNA for the CDR3: TGTGCCAGCAGTTTGGACAGGGTCAGCTATGGCTACACCTTC. Translation gives CASSLDRVSYGYTF.

This clonotype is judged medium-sized. DNA for the CDR3: TGTGCCAGCAGTTTTAGCGGGGTCACGGTCTATGGCTACACCTTC. Translated: CASSFSGVTVYGYTF. This chain connects TRBV12-3 or TRBV12-4 to TRBJ1-2; unclear D gene. V shed 3 bases and J shed 4 bases, with 15 bases lying between them. The CDR3 runs to 15 residues.